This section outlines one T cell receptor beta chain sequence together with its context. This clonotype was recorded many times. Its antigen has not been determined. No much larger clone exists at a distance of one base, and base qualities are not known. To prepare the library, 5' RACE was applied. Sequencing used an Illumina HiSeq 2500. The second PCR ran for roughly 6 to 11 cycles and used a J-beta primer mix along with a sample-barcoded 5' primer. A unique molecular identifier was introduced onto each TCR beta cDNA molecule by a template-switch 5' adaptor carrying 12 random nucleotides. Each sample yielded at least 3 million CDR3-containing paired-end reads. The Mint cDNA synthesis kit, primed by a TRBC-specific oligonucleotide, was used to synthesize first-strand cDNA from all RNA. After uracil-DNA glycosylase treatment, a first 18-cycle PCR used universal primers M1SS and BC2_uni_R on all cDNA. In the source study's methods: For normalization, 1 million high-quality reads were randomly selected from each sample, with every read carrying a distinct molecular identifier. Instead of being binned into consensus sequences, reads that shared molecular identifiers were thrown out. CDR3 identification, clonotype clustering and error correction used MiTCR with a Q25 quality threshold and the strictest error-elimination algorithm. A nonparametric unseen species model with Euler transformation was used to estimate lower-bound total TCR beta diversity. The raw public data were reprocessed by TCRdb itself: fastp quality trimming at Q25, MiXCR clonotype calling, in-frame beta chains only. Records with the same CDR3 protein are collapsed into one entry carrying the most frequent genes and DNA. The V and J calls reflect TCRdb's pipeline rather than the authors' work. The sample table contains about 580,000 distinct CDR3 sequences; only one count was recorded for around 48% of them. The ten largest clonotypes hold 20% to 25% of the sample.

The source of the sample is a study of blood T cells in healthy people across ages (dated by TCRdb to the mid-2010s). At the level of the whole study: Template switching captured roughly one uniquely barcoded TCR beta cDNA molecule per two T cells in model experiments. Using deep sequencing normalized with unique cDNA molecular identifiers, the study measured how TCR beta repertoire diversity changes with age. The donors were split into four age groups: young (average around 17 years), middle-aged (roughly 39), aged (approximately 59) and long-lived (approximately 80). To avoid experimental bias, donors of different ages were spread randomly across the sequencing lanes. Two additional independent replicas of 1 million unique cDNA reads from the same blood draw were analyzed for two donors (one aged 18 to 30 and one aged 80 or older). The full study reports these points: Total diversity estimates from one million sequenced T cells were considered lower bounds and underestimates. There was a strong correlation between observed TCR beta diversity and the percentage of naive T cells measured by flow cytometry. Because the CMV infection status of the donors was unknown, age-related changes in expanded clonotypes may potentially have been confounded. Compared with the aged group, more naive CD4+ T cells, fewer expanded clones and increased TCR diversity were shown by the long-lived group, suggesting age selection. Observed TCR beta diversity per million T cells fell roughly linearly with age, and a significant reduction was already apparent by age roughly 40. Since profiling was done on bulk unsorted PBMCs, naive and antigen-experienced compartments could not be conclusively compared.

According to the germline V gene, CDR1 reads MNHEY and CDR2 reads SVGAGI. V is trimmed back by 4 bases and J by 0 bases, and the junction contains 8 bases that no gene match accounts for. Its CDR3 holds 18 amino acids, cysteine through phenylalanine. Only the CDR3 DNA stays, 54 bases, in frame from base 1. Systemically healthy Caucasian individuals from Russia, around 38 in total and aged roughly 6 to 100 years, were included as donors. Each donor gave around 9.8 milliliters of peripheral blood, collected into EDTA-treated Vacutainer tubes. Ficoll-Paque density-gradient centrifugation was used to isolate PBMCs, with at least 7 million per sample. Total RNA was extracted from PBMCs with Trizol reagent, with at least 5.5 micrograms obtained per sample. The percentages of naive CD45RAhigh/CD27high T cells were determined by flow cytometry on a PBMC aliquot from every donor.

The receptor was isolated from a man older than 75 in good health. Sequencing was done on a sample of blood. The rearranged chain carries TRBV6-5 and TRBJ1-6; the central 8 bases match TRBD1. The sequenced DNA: TGTGCCAGCAGTTCCACCGGACAGGGTAGCTCCTATAATTCACCCCTCCACTTT. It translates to CASSSTGQGSSYNSPLHF.